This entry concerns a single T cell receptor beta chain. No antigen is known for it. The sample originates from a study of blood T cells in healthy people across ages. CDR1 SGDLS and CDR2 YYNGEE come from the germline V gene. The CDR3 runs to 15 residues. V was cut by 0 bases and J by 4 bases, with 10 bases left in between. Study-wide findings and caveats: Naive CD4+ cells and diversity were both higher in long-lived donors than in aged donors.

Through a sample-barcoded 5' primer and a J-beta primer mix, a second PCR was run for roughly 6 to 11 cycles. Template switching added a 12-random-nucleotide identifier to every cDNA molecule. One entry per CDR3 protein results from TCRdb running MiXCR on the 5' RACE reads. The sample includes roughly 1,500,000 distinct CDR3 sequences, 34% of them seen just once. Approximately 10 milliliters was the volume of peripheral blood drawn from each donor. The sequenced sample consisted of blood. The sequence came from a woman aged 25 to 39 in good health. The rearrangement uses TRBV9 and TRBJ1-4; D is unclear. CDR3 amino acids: CASSVDAALNEKLFF. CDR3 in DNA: TGTGCCAGCAGCGTAGACGCTGCTCTTAATGAAAAACTGTTTTTT.